This paragraph reports one T cell receptor (beta chain). Its antigen is currently unknown. Time point specified: cycle 4 day 1 (C4D1), after more than five weeks of nivolumab. Every patient was affected by relapse after autologous stem cell transplantation, while exposure to brentuximab vedotin was not uniform. Best responses were complete response, partial response or progressive disease. This sample was included in a study of PD-1 blockade in classical Hodgkin lymphoma. The data were produced by immunoSEQ multiplex PCR, yet TCRdb's version contains in-frame clones alone and is incomplete. The sample includes 57,000 or so clones, nearly 90% seen only once; the top ten take roughly 8.1%. Findings and limits, study-wide: Complete responders showed a baseline diversity that resembled the diversity of newly diagnosed patients. Patients starting nivolumab less than 1 year after ASCT had lower diversity and were excluded from later analyses.

The germline V and J ends were trimmed by 4 bases and 0 bases, with 8 bases remaining between them. The germline CDR1 and CDR2 sequences are SGHRS and YFSETQ. The CDR3 loop spans 13 amino acids. The chain has TRBV5-1 and TRBJ2-7; D unclear. The receptor was isolated from a human donor with classical Hodgkin lymphoma. This material consisted of peripheral blood mononuclear cells (PBMCs), taken before the fourth cycle of nivolumab. CDR3 in DNA: TGCGCCAGCAGCCAAGACAACTCCTACGAGCAGTACTTC. As protein: CASSQDNSYEQYF.